This T cell receptor beta chain emerged from a study of shared clonotypes between healthy human individuals. Study-wide results and caveats: Clonotype sharing across several donors was observed for around 5% of naive CD4 clonotypes.

Sequenced by immunoSEQ multiplex PCR; TCRdb stores in-frame clones only, minus some. This sample has about 590,000 clones, with less than 97% found just once. Germline V gene data show CDR1 as SGHRS and CDR2 as YFSETQ. The V and J ends lost 0 bases and 1 base respectively, with 8 bases between them. This CDR3 is built from 14 residues. Naive CD8 cells comprised CD45RO-negative, CCR7-positively selected cells, excluding terminally differentiated effector memory CD45RA+ cells. Points on this clone: Antigen specificity is unknown.

Sequencing used naive CD8+ T cells sorted from blood. The origin of this receptor is a woman aged 30 to 39 in good health. J is TRBJ2-7 and V is TRBV5-1, with D hard to call. In DNA, the CDR3 is TGCGCCAGCAGCTTGGAGGACGGGTCCTACGAGCAGTACTTC. This encodes CASSLEDGSYEQYF.